One sample yielded the 25 T cell receptor beta chains listed below, sequenced in a study of T cell changes during pregnancy in multiple sclerosis. The data were produced by immunoSEQ multiplex PCR, yet TCRdb's version contains in-frame clones alone and is incomplete. The profile shows under 35,000 clones, around 89% of them singletons. The material was CD8+ T cells from peripheral blood mononuclear cells, obtained in the second trimester of pregnancy. These receptors came from a female donor with multiple sclerosis, enrolled in a pregnancy study.

The genes are TRBV27 and TRBJ1-5; weak D call: TRBD1 (5 bases). V lost 6 bases and J 3 bases, leaving 15 bases between the germline ends. The germline V gene has CDR1 MNHEY and CDR2 SMNVEV (reference sequence). The CDR3 spans 15 residues. CDR3 protein: CASSPKGATNQPQHF. The DNA of the CDR3 is TGTGCCAGCAGCCCTAAAGGGGCGACCAATCAGCCCCAGCATTTT.

The V call is TRBV4-1, the J call TRBJ2-1, with 11 nucleotides matching TRBD2. The CDR3 covers 19 residues. Losses at the gene ends were 3 bases for V and 5 bases for J; bases not matched to a gene: 15. Germline loops: CDR1 MGHRA, CDR2 YSYEKL. CDR3: CASSHLPGLAAPGDNEQFF. The CDR3 coding sequence is TGCGCCAGCAGCCATCTACCGGGACTAGCGGCCCCGGGGGACAATGAGCAGTTCTTC.

This clone was found a few times. The chain has TRBV4-3 and TRBJ2-7; D possibly corresponds to TRBD2 (5 bases). The CDR3 sequence is 15 residues long. Between the trimmed V and J ends, which lost 0 bases and 2 bases, there was a span of 11 bases. CDR1 is LGHNA, CDR2 YSLEER, per germline. The CDR3 loop reads CASSQDAGEPYEQYF. The DNA for the CDR3 is TGCGCCAGCAGCCAAGATGCCGGGGAACCCTACGAGCAGTACTTC.

The chain uses TRBV27 and TRBJ2-5; D remains unclear. The J call may be wrong; the DNA end is better matched by TRBJ2-7. In germline, CDR1 is MNHEY, CDR2 SMNVEV (reference sequence). The CDR3 length is 11 residues. The DNA of the CDR3 is TGTGCCAGCAGCCTCCTATACGAGCAGTACTTC. It codes for CASSLLYEQYF.

This chain uses TRBV27 with TRBJ2-1, with 10 bases identical to TRBD2. There are 14 residues in the CDR3. Germline CDR1 and CDR2: MNHEY and SMNVEV (reference sequence). Germline trimming cut 3 bases from V and 9 bases from J; bases unmatched to any gene: 5. CDR3 in amino acids: CASSFGLADFEQFF. The CDR3 DNA reads TGTGCCAGCAGTTTTGGACTAGCGGACTTTGAGCAGTTCTTC.

The count of this clone is one. The rearrangement links TRBV27 to TRBJ2-7, with a possible D match to TRBD1 (6 bases). Between the trimmed V and J ends, which lost 6 bases and 0 bases, there was a span of 9 bases. CDR3 length equals 13 residues. Germline CDR1 reads MNHEY; CDR2 reads SMNVEV (reference sequence). DNA for the CDR3: TGTGCCAGCAGCCCGACAGGCTCCTACGAGCAGTACTTC. Its protein product is CASSPTGSYEQYF.

The chain couples TRBV27 to TRBJ1-2, with 7 positions matching TRBD1. Germline V gene lookup returns CDR1 MNHEY and CDR2 SMNVEV (reference sequence). With 5 bases clipped from V and 10 bases from J, the junction kept 7 bases outside the gene matches. This CDR3 comprises 12 residues. The CDR3 is CASSPTGYYYTF. DNA of the CDR3: TGTGCCAGCAGTCCGACAGGGTACTACTACACCTTC.

The CDR3 DNA is TGTGCCAGCAGCTCCACACACCAAGAGACCCAGTACTTC. It is translated as CASSSTHQETQYF. This rearrangement joins TRBV7-9 to TRBJ2-5; unclear D gene. V was clipped by 4 bases and J by 0 bases, with 6 bases between them. This CDR3 region has 13 residues. Germline V gene lookup returns CDR1 SEHNR and CDR2 FQNEAQ (reference sequence).

This clone was observed a handful of times. The V call is TRBV4-1, the J call TRBJ1-1, with D possibly matching TRBD1 (5 bases). CDR3 length: 14 amino acids. V was pared by 2 bases and J by 2 bases, with 9 bases between. Germline V lookup: CDR1 MGHRA, CDR2 YSYEKL. The CDR3 is CASSQSQGNTEAFF. The DNA for the CDR3 is TGCGCCAGCAGCCAATCCCAGGGCAACACTGAAGCTTTCTTT.

In nucleotides, the CDR3 is TGCGCCAGCAGCCAAATAGCGCATTGGGGCACAGATACGCAGTATTTT. This sequence encodes CASSQIAHWGTDTQYF. V gene TRBV4-1 combines with J gene TRBJ2-3; D is possibly TRBD2 (5 bases). Germline V CDR1 and CDR2: MGHRA, YSYEKL. The CDR3 totals 16 residues. The V and J ends lost 2 bases and 1 base respectively, with 13 bases between them.

The chain joins TRBV28 to TRBJ2-2; tentatively, D is TRBD1 (6 bases). The CDR3 length is 18 residues. Deletions cut 5 bases from V and 2 bases from J, with 21 bases between. Germline V lookup: CDR1 MDHEN, CDR2 SYDVKM. CDR3 bases: TGTGCCAGCAGTCCGCGACAGGTCCCCTACTCAAACACCGGGGAGCTGTTTTTT. Encoded protein: CASSPRQVPYSNTGELFF.

The V and J genes are TRBV28 and TRBJ2-1, with 12 bases identical to TRBD2. Germline CDR1 and CDR2: MDHEN and SYDVKM. V lost 2 bases, J lost 2 bases, and 4 bases stayed unmatched. This CDR3 spans 17 amino acids. As DNA, the CDR3 is TGTGCCAGCAGTTTACGACTAGCGGGAGCCCCCTACAATGAGCAGTTCTTC. It yields the protein CASSLRLAGAPYNEQFF. The variable domain in full, with the rest retrieved from reference TRBV28 and TRBJ2-1, is DVKVTQSSRYLVKRTGEKVFLECVQDMDHENMFWYRQDPGLGLRLIYFSYDVKMKEKGDIPEGYSVSREKKERFSLILESASTNQTSMYLCASSLRLAGAPYNEQFFGPGTRLTVL.

V is TRBV19 and J is TRBJ1-5; no reliable D call. The V gene's germline CDR1 is LNHDA and CDR2 SQIVND (reference sequence). Trimming cost V 4 bases and J 11 bases, with 9 bases left between them. CDR3 length: 11 amino acids. CDR3: CASSRSGTQHF. CDR3 in DNA: TGTGCCAGTAGTAGATCCGGGACCCAGCATTTT.

This clone has only a few counts. The chain carries TRBV4-3 and TRBJ2-1, with a tentative D call TRBD1 (6 bases). The CDR3 extends over 15 amino acids. V gave up 0 bases and J gave up 8 bases, with 14 bases separating them. Germline V gene data show CDR1 as LGHNA and CDR2 as YSLEER. The CDR3 DNA is TGCGCCAGCAGCCAAGACAGGGGATTGACGTATGAGCAGTTCTTC. It is translated as CASSQDRGLTYEQFF.

This clone was picked up one time. The V gene is TRBV30, the J gene TRBJ1-5; possible D gene TRBD1, 5 bases. Germline V lookup: CDR1 GTSNPN, CDR2 SVGIG (reference sequence). Between the trimmed V and J ends, which lost 0 bases and 6 bases, there was a span of 12 bases. This CDR3 spans 14 amino acids. This chain's CDR3 is CAWSVQDFSQPQHF. In DNA form, the CDR3 reads TGTGCCTGGAGTGTACAGGATTTCAGTCAGCCCCAGCATTTT.

The chain is built from TRBV27 and TRBJ1-2; the D gene is possibly TRBD1 (5 bases). The CDR3 contains 16 residues. V was shortened by 3 bases and J by 3 bases, with 17 bases between the two germline ends. The germline CDR1 and CDR2 sequences are MNHEY and SMNVEV (reference sequence). The DNA for the CDR3 is TGTGCCAGCAGTTTCCATTTGGGGGGAGAGTACTATGGCTACACCTTC. Its protein is CASSFHLGGEYYGYTF.

This sequence joins TRBV27 and TRBJ1-1; D possibly corresponds to TRBD1 (5 bases). CDR3 length equals 13 residues. Germline values: CDR1 MNHEY, CDR2 SMNVEV (reference sequence). Trimming removed 3 bases at V and 5 bases at J, with 10 bases between. The CDR3 DNA sequence: TGTGCCAGCAGTTTGGGGGGGAATACTGAAGCTTTCTTT. This sequence encodes CASSLGGNTEAFF.

This chain uses TRBV5-5 with TRBJ1-5; maybe TRBD1 (6 bases). V shed 3 bases and J shed 5 bases, with 18 bases lying between them. The germline CDR1 and CDR2 sequences are SGHKS and YYEKEE (reference sequence). The CDR3 sequence is 16 residues long. CDR3 nucleotide sequence: TGTGCCAGCAGCTCATTCCCCCCACAGGGTTATCAGCCCCAGCATTTT. It specifies CASSSFPPQGYQPQHF.

The rearrangement links TRBV27 to TRBJ2-7; tentative D call: TRBD1 (6 bases). Germline V CDR1 and CDR2: MNHEY, SMNVEV (reference sequence). The CDR3 extends over 15 amino acids. V was clipped by 1 base and J by 2 bases, with 12 bases between them. CDR3 DNA: TGTGCCAGCAGTTTATGGCAGGGGATCCCCTACGAGCAGTACTTC. Translating gives CASSLWQGIPYEQYF.

The CDR3: CASRSSTSVGEQFF. The CDR3 bases are TGTGCCAGCAGATCATCGACTAGCGTCGGTGAGCAGTTCTTC. The V call is TRBV27, the J call TRBJ2-1; 8 positions match TRBD2. The germline V gene encodes CDR1 MNHEY and CDR2 SMNVEV (reference sequence). V was clipped by 6 bases and J by 9 bases; unmatched bases: 10. There are 14 residues in the CDR3.

The CDR3 region has the DNA TGTGCCAGCAGCCCTAGACTAGCGGGTTCTAGCACAGATACGCAGTATTTT. Translating gives CASSPRLAGSSTDTQYF. The chain carries TRBV11-3 and TRBJ2-3, with 10 bases aligning to TRBD2. Germline loops: CDR1 SGHNT, CDR2 YENEEA. The CDR3 sequence is 17 residues long. The junction had 8 bases not matched to a gene; V was cut back by 5 bases and J by 0 bases.

The V and J genes are TRBV6-5 and TRBJ1-1; D ambiguous. The CDR3 consists of 11 residues. Germline values: CDR1 MNHEY, CDR2 SVGAGI. The germline V and J ends were trimmed by 4 bases and 9 bases, with 9 bases remaining between them. The CDR3 here is CASSSGRKAFF. CDR3 DNA sequence: TGTGCCAGCAGTTCCGGGAGGAAAGCTTTCTTT.

The chain combines TRBV15 with TRBJ2-1; tentatively, D is TRBD2 (6 bases). The CDR3 has 14 residues. Germline V CDR1 and CDR2: LNHNV, YYDKDF (reference sequence). Trimming removed 3 bases from V and 6 bases from J, with 12 bases in between. The CDR3 protein is CATSSSTSFNEQFF. Written as DNA, the CDR3 is TGTGCCACCAGCAGTTCGACTAGTTTCAATGAGCAGTTCTTC.

The chain employs TRBV4-3 and TRBJ1-2; no definite D call. The germline V gene encodes CDR1 LGHNA and CDR2 YSLEER. Between the trimmed V and J ends, which lost 0 bases and 4 bases, there was a span of 18 bases. CDR3 size: 17 residues. CDR3 region: CASSQDPTVIYPYGYTF. For the CDR3, the DNA is TGCGCCAGCAGCCAAGATCCCACAGTAATTTATCCCTATGGCTACACCTTC.

This clone was recorded only once. The chain links TRBV7-6 to TRBJ2-1; D is possibly TRBD2 (6 bases). V shed 5 bases and J shed 7 bases, with 21 bases lying between them. There are 16 residues in the CDR3. Per the germline V gene, CDR1 is SGHVS and CDR2 is FNYEAQ. The CDR3 loop reads CASSRPPGEVYNEQFF. For the CDR3, the DNA is TGTGCCAGCAGCAGACCACCGGGAGAGGTTTATAATGAGCAGTTCTTC.